The rows below give T cell receptor beta chains drawn from one sample of a study of blood T cell repertoires in COVID-19. Produced via immunoSEQ multiplex PCR; TCRdb's table is partial and in-frame only. The sample lists about 300,000 clones, 85% to 90% occurring once. Sequencing was done on a sample of PBMCs or T cells enriched from blood (not recorded which). Receptor source: a young man who had recovered from COVID-19. Both conserved end residues are part of each CDR3. Each record gives: V gene, clone size, D gene, J gene, CDR3 protein, CDR3 DNA. A D gene is named only where the DNA matches it firmly. Clone size is given for some rows only: seen once, a few or many times, or a class if the clone is expanded.

>TRBV9|-|TRBD1|TRBJ1-2
CASSVVQGAGYGYTF
TGTGCCAGCAGCGTAGTCCAGGGGGCAGGCTATGGCTACACCTTC
>TRBV27|-|TRBD1|TRBJ2-7
CASSLGQGGNEQYF
TGTGCCAGCAGCCTTGGACAGGGGGGTAACGAGCAGTACTTC
>TRBV6-5|-|-|TRBJ1-6
CASSYEAESPLHF
TGTGCCAGCAGTTACGAGGCGGAATCACCCCTCCACTTT
>TRBV19|-|TRBD1|TRBJ1-5
CASSIKGTGNQPQHF
TGTGCCAGTAGTATAAAGGGGACAGGAAATCAGCCCCAGCATTTT
>TRBV27|-|TRBD2|TRBJ2-1
CASSSSGGGRDEQFF
TGTGCCAGCAGTTCTAGCGGGGGCGGTCGCGATGAGCAGTTCTTC
>TRBV6-5|-|-|TRBJ2-7
CASTETQVSSYEQYF
TGTGCCAGCACCGAAACCCAGGTTTCCTCCTACGAGCAGTACTTC
>TRBV27|-|-|TRBJ2-5
CASGGQETQYF
TGTGCCAGCGGCGGACAAGAGACCCAGTACTTC
>TRBV9|-|TRBD2|TRBJ2-1
CASSVGREVDNEQFF
TGTGCCAGCAGCGTAGGGCGGGAGGTGGACAATGAGCAGTTCTTC
>TRBV27|-|TRBD1|TRBJ2-1
CASSHGQAEQFF
TGTGCCAGCAGTCACGGACAGGCTGAGCAGTTCTTC
>TRBV30|-|TRBD1|TRBJ1-5
CAWSGQGAGQPQHF
TGTGCCTGGAGTGGACAGGGGGCAGGTCAGCCCCAGCATTTT
>TRBV5-1|-|TRBD2|TRBJ2-7
CASSPRTSGGWYEQYF
TGCGCCAGCAGCCCGAGGACTAGCGGGGGATGGTACGAGCAGTACTTC
>TRBV21-1|-|-|TRBJ2-5
CASSMGQGETQYF
TGTGCCAGCAGCATGGGGCAGGGGGAGACCCAGTACTTC
>TRBV5-8|-|-|TRBJ1-2
CASSLVGLNYGYTF
TGTGCCAGCAGCCTCGTGGGGCTAAACTATGGCTACACCTTC
>TRBV7-2|-|TRBD1|TRBJ2-7
CASSHLGQGNEQYF
TGTGCCAGCAGCCACCTAGGACAGGGGAACGAGCAGTACTTC
>TRBV6-1|-|TRBD1|TRBJ1-1
CASSEASRGRTEAFF
TGTGCCAGCAGTGAGGCTAGCAGGGGGCGAACTGAAGCTTTCTTT
>TRBV7-8|-|TRBD1|TRBJ1-5
CASSSGQGSWNQPQHF
TGTGCCAGCAGCTCAGGACAGGGGTCTTGGAATCAGCCCCAGCATTTT
>TRBV9|-|-|TRBJ2-1
CASSPSGVLSYNEQFF
TGTGCCAGCAGCCCGTCAGGGGTTCTCTCCTACAATGAGCAGTTCTTC
>TRBV9|-|TRBD1|TRBJ1-1
CASGTGNTEAFF
TGTGCCAGCGGGACAGGGAACACTGAAGCTTTCTTT
>TRBV6-5|-|TRBD1|TRBJ1-1
CAMQTGPNTEAFF
TGTGCCATGCAGACAGGGCCGAACACTGAAGCTTTCTTT
>TRBV19|-|-|TRBJ2-5
CASSPRERQETQYF
TGTGCCAGTAGTCCGCGGGAACGACAAGAGACCCAGTACTTC
>TRBV2|many|TRBD1|TRBJ2-1
CASILDRGNEQFF
TGTGCCAGCATCCTGGACAGGGGGAATGAGCAGTTCTTC
>TRBV4-1|-|TRBD1|TRBJ1-4
CASSQRTGGNEKLFF
TGCGCCAGCAGCCAGAGGACAGGGGGGAATGAAAAACTGTTTTTT
>TRBV5-4|-|TRBD2|TRBJ2-2
CASSDEGGSLLSGELFF
TGTGCCAGCAGCGACGAGGGCGGGAGTCTTCTTTCCGGGGAGCTGTTTTTT
>TRBV9|-|-|TRBJ2-3
CASSVSRPADTQYF
TGTGCCAGCAGCGTATCACGTCCGGCAGATACGCAGTATTTT
>TRBV14|-|-|TRBJ2-3
CASSQGARSDTQYF
TGTGCCAGCAGCCAAGGCGCCAGGTCAGATACGCAGTATTTT
>TRBV25-1|-|TRBD1|TRBJ2-2
CASSTGQGDTGELFF
TGTGCCAGCAGTACCGGACAGGGGGACACCGGGGAGCTGTTTTTT
>TRBV6-5|-|-|TRBJ2-7
CASSYSLRPPTYEQYF
TGTGCCAGCAGTTACTCCCTGCGCCCTCCTACCTACGAGCAGTACTTC
>TRBV2|-|TRBD1|TRBJ2-7
CASSGQGAEIGEQYF
TGTGCCAGCAGCGGACAGGGGGCGGAAATAGGCGAGCAGTACTTC
>TRBV5-1|once|-|TRBJ1-1
CASSLEPVMNTEAFF
TGCGCCAGCAGCTTGGAGCCGGTGATGAACACTGAAGCTTTCTTT
>TRBV11-3|once|TRBD1|TRBJ2-5
CASSPRTGASGETQYF
TGTGCCAGCAGCCCCCGGACAGGGGCATCTGGAGAGACCCAGTACTTC
>TRBV12-5|-|-|TRBJ2-3
CASGLTRKTDTQYF
TGTGCTAGTGGTTTGACTAGGAAGACAGATACGCAGTATTTT
>TRBV11-2|-|TRBD2|TRBJ2-7
CASSLWYGGAKSSYEQYF
TGTGCCAGCAGCTTATGGTACGGGGGGGCCAAGAGTTCCTACGAGCAGTACTTC
>TRBV18|-|-|TRBJ2-3
CASSPLSGGVGTDTQYF
TGTGCCAGCTCACCTCTCTCCGGGGGAGTCGGAACAGATACGCAGTATTTT
>TRBV12-3/TRBV12-4|few|TRBD2|TRBJ2-2
CASSPAGIGELFF
TGTGCCAGCAGCCCAGCGGGAATCGGGGAGCTGTTTTTT
>TRBV4-1|few|-|TRBJ2-3
CASRAGTLTDTQYF
TGCGCCAGCCGCGCGGGGACTCTCACAGATACGCAGTATTTT
>TRBV14|-|TRBD1|TRBJ1-2
CASSQRHGQGIYGYTF
TGTGCCAGCAGCCAAAGACACGGACAGGGGATCTATGGCTACACCTTC
>TRBV18|-|TRBD1|TRBJ1-2
CASSPLGTGGNYGYTF
TGTGCCAGCTCACCCTTAGGGACAGGCGGCAACTATGGCTACACCTTC
>TRBV6-5|-|TRBD1|TRBJ1-1
CASSYSDRGNTEAFF
TGTGCCAGCAGTTACTCCGACAGGGGAAACACTGAAGCTTTCTTT
>TRBV5-1|many|-|TRBJ2-1
CASSRRLGSRYNEQFF
TGCGCCAGCAGCCGGAGGCTTGGGTCCCGCTACAATGAGCAGTTCTTC
>TRBV5-1|-|-|TRBJ2-3
CASSLMASAGRSGTDTQYF
TGTGCCAGCAGCTTGATGGCCTCGGCGGGGAGGTCTGGCACAGATACGCAGTATTTT
>TRBV19|-|TRBD1|TRBJ1-5
CASSNDRGENQPQHF
TGTGCCAGTAGTAATGACAGGGGCGAAAATCAGCCCCAGCATTTT